A single sample gave rise to the 12 T cell receptor beta chains below, sequenced in a study of T cells in Graves' hyperthyroidism and ophthalmopathy. TCR beta CDR3 sequences were amplified from RNA transcripts. During a first-round RT-PCR of the TCR CDR3, the HTBI primer set was used. TCRdb fed the multiplex PCR reads into MiXCR, producing one record per CDR3 protein. Here the sample spans around 480,000 distinct CDR3 sequences, under 15% being singletons. The sequenced material came from blood. These receptors originate from a woman aged 18-29 years with Graves' hyperthyroidism.

In its sample, this clonotype was seen many times. The chain carries TRBV10-3 and TRBJ1-1, with D tentatively TRBD1 (6 bases). Trimming removed 4 bases at V and 6 bases at J, with 15 bases between. The CDR3 length is 14 residues. The V gene's germline CDR1 is ENHRY and CDR2 SYGVKD. The CDR3 region is CAISANGGLAEAFF. The CDR3 DNA sequence: TGTGCCATCAGTGCAAACGGGGGGCTCGCTGAAGCTTTCTTT.

This clonotype was seen a handful of times. Given a much more abundant clone one base away, this may be a read error. V and J are TRBV6-1 and TRBJ2-7; D unresolved. Deletions cut 3 bases from V and 2 bases from J, with 5 bases between. The CDR3 spans 12 residues. Germline CDR1 MNHNS, CDR2 SASEGT. Written as DNA, the CDR3 is TGTGCCAGCAGTGACAGGCCCTACGAGCAGTACTTC. Translated, it gives CASSDRPYEQYF.

The chain links TRBV6-1 to TRBJ2-7; the D gene is possibly TRBD2 (6 bases). The CDR3 runs to 14 residues. Deletions cut 5 bases from V and 2 bases from J, with 13 bases between. Germline values: CDR1 MNHNS, CDR2 SASEGT. The CDR3 loop reads CASSRASATYEQYF. As DNA, the CDR3 is TGTGCCAGCAGTCGGGCTAGCGCAACCTACGAGCAGTACTTC.

This clonotype was picked up many times. This chain joins TRBV11-3 and TRBJ2-2; TRBD2 agrees at 14 bases. Unmatched junction bases numbered 6, after V lost 3 bases and J lost 6 bases. CDR3 size: 17 residues. Germline-derived CDR1 and CDR2 are SGHNT and YENEEA. The DNA of the CDR3 is TGTGCCAGCAGCTTTGGGACTAGCGGGAGAGGCGCCGGGGAGCTGTTTTTT. This encodes CASSFGTSGRGAGELFF.

This clonotype was seen ten or more times. The J gene is TRBJ2-5, the V gene TRBV9; 8 nucleotides align to TRBD1. The CDR3 loop spans 14 amino acids. In germline, CDR1 is SGDLS, CDR2 YYNGEE. V trimming: 4 bases; J trimming: 5 bases; junction bases outside the gene matches: 7. The CDR3 DNA reads TGTGCCAGCAGCACTAGGACAGGGCGGGAGACCCAGTACTTC. Amino acids: CASSTRTGRETQYF.

Notes on this clonotype: A read error may produce the germline difference seen at one junction end. This sequence joins TRBV5-1 and TRBJ1-1; D is possibly TRBD1 (6 bases). Germline V gene sequence: CDR1 SGHRS, CDR2 YFSETQ. The CDR3 extends over 14 amino acids. Here the CDR3 DNA reads TGTGCCAGCAGCGTAGGGGGGATTAGCACTGAAGCTTTCTTT. Residues: CASSVGGISTEAFF.

V usage is TRBV10-2 and J usage is TRBJ1-5; possible D gene TRBD1, 6 bases. Trimming pared 3 bases from V and 0 bases from J, leaving 12 bases between. Germline lookup yields CDR1 WSHSY and CDR2 SAAADI. The CDR3 runs to 16 residues. The CDR3 nucleotides are TGCGCCAGCAGTGACCGAGGGGGGATTAGCAATCAGCCCCAGCATTTT. It yields the protein CASSDRGGISNQPQHF.

This clonotype was seen ten or more times. The J gene is TRBJ2-7, the V gene TRBV12-3 or TRBV12-4; 13 nucleotides agree with TRBD2. Unmatched junction bases numbered 4, after V lost 5 bases and J lost 3 bases. The CDR3 covers 15 residues. This CDR3 is CASSRGLAGNYEQYV. The DNA for the CDR3 is TGTGCCAGCAGTCGGGGACTAGCGGGAAACTACGAGCAGTACGTC.

At least ten counts were recorded for this clonotype. V usage is TRBV10-2 and J usage is TRBJ2-3; weak D call: TRBD1 (5 bases). This CDR3 spans 12 amino acids. CDR1 is WSHSY, CDR2 SAAADI, per germline. Trimming pared 8 bases from V and 7 bases from J, leaving 13 bases between. CDR3: CASRQTWHTQYF. CDR3 coding DNA: TGCGCCAGCCGACAGACTTGGCATACGCAGTATTTT.

This clonotype was picked up a small number of times. The rearrangement joins TRBV7-9 to TRBJ2-5, with D perhaps TRBD1 (6 bases). The CDR3 is 16 residues long. Per germline, CDR1 SEHNR and CDR2 FQNEAQ (reference sequence). The V end lost 6 bases, the J end lost 1 base, and 18 bases lay between the germline ends. The CDR3 spells CASRDVRTATQETQYF. DNA for the CDR3: TGTGCCAGCAGGGACGTTCGGACAGCCACCCAAGAGACCCAGTACTTC. The variable domain in full, completed from reference TRBV7-9 and TRBJ2-5, reads DTGVSQNPRHKITKRGQNVTFRCDPISEHNRLYWYRQTLGQGPEFLTYFQNEAQLEKSRLLSDRFSAERPKGSFSTLEIQRTEQGDSAMYLCASRDVRTATQETQYFGPGTRLLVL.

Many counts were recorded for this clonotype. The chain uses TRBV7-2 and TRBJ1-1, with TRBD1 matching 8 bases. This CDR3 spans 15 amino acids. Germline values: CDR1 SGHTA, CDR2 FQGNSA. V lost 4 bases to trimming and J lost 4 bases; unmatched junction nucleotides: 8. CDR3 region: CASSSRQGRLTEAFF. CDR3 sequence (DNA): TGTGCCAGCAGCTCACGACAGGGGCGCCTCACTGAAGCTTTCTTT.

In its sample, this clonotype was seen many times. The chain combines TRBV12-3 or TRBV12-4 with TRBJ2-2; TRBD1 might be the D (5 bases). Deletions cut 3 bases from V and 6 bases from J, with 14 bases between. The CDR3 is 15 amino acids. The CDR3 nucleotides are TGTGCCAGCAGTTTTATCGCAGGGTTCTCCGGGGAGCTGTTTTTT. Encoded protein: CASSFIAGFSGELFF.